The 32 T cell receptor beta chains reported below all come from one sample, sequenced in a study of blood T cell repertoires in COVID-19. Libraries were prepared by immunoSEQ multiplex PCR; TCRdb keeps only in-frame clonotypes and omits some of them. The repertoire holds about 220,000 clones, with 75% to 85% as singletons. Input material: peripheral blood. Every receptor here comes from a woman in her 70s with COVID-19, enrolled during active disease.

This rearrangement joins TRBV6-5 to TRBJ1-4, with TRBD1 identical over 7 bases. The CDR3 covers 15 residues. Per the germline V gene, CDR1 is MNHEY and CDR2 is SVGAGI. V was clipped by 6 bases and J by 8 bases; unmatched bases: 12. CDR3 sequence (DNA): TGTGCCAGCAGCCTCGGGGGGGGACAGACAGAAAAACTGTTTTTT. This translates into CASSLGGGQTEKLFF.

V usage is TRBV5-1 and J usage is TRBJ2-4; perhaps TRBD1 as D (6 bases). The length of the CDR3 is 15 residues. Between the trimmed V and J ends, which lost 2 bases and 0 bases, there was a span of 9 bases. The germline V gene encodes CDR1 SGHRS and CDR2 YFSETQ. CDR3 sequence: CASSFRGLAKNIQYF. CDR3 in DNA: TGCGCCAGCAGCTTCAGGGGATTAGCCAAAAACATTCAGTACTTC.

This CDR3 is CASSSSGQGARRTGYTF. The CDR3 nucleotides read TGCGCCAGCAGCTCCTCGGGACAGGGTGCGAGAAGGACGGGCTACACCTTC. The rearrangement uses TRBV5-1 and TRBJ1-2; 9 positions match TRBD1. Germline V CDR1 and CDR2: SGHRS, YFSETQ. The junction had 17 bases not matched to a gene; V was cut back by 3 bases and J by 8 bases. This CDR3 has 17 residues.

The CDR3 nucleotides read TGTGCCAGCAGTTTTAGCGGATCCCTTGGTGAGACCCAGTACTTC. This sequence encodes CASSFSGSLGETQYF. The J gene is TRBJ2-5, the V gene TRBV7-9, with D possibly matching TRBD2 (6 bases). The CDR3 runs 15 residues. The V end lost 6 bases, the J end lost 5 bases, and 19 bases lay between the germline ends. CDR1 is SEHNR, CDR2 FQNEAQ, per germline (reference sequence).

The chain carries TRBV6-6 and TRBJ1-2; no clear D gene. This CDR3 contains 10 residues. The V and J ends lost 8 bases and 5 bases respectively, with 6 bases between them. Germline assignment: CDR1 MNHNY and CDR2 SVGAGI (reference sequence). The CDR3 nucleotides read TGTGCCAGCCGGGAGTATGGCTACACCTTC. Translation gives CASREYGYTF.

The chain links TRBV18 to TRBJ1-1; TRBD1 might be the D (6 bases). V lost 4 bases and J 7 bases, leaving 16 bases between the germline ends. CDR3 length equals 14 residues. CDR1 is KGHSH and CDR2 is LQKENI in the germline V gene. CDR3 residues: CASSRGGGESEAFF. The CDR3 region has the DNA TGTGCCAGCTCACGGGGAGGGGGAGAGAGTGAAGCTTTCTTT.

The J gene is TRBJ2-7, the V gene TRBV5-1; TRBD2 agrees at 8 bases. Germline CDR1 reads SGHRS; CDR2 reads YFSETQ. The V and J ends lost 4 bases and 9 bases, in that order; junction bases with no gene match: 15. The CDR3 runs 15 residues. The CDR3 DNA reads as TGCGCCAGCAGCCGGGGGCGGGAGGATACTTCGCGGCAGTACTTC. Amino acids: CASSRGREDTSRQYF.

The rearrangement joins TRBV2 to TRBJ1-2, with a tentative D call TRBD1 (6 bases). This CDR3 has 13 amino acids. Trimming removed 4 bases at V and 4 bases at J, with 10 bases between. Germline V gives CDR1 SNHLY, CDR2 FYNNEI. CDR3 coding DNA: TGTGCCAGCAGTGTGGACAGTAGCTATGGCTACACCTTC. It codes for CASSVDSSYGYTF.

V is TRBV6-2 or TRBV6-3 and J is TRBJ2-1; 10 nucleotides align to TRBD2. V shed 4 bases, J shed 6 bases, and the junction held 3 bases outside the gene matches. The CDR3 covers 14 residues. Per germline, CDR1 MNHEY and CDR2 SVGEGT. The CDR3 here is CASSWSGRGNEQFF. The CDR3 region has the DNA TGTGCCAGCAGTTGGAGCGGGAGGGGCAATGAGCAGTTCTTC.

The chain has TRBV28 and TRBJ2-7; a possible D gene is TRBD1 (5 bases). V was cut by 5 bases and J by 4 bases, with 9 bases left in between. Germline V lookup: CDR1 MDHEN, CDR2 SYDVKM. This CDR3 region has 12 residues. The CDR3 nucleotides read TGTGCCAGCAGTCCACCAGGGTACGAGCAGTACTTC. Protein: CASSPPGYEQYF.

This clone turned up a few times. CDR3 loop: CASRGREEKLFF. CDR3 DNA: TGTGCCAGTAGGGGGCGGGAAGAAAAACTGTTTTTT. This chain links TRBV27 with TRBJ1-4; 7 bases fit TRBD1. The V segment lost 9 bases and the J segment 8 bases; nucleotides outside the gene matches: 6. The CDR3 spans 12 residues. Germline V gene lookup returns CDR1 MNHEY and CDR2 SMNVEV (reference sequence).

The chain uses TRBV15 and TRBJ2-1, with D possibly being TRBD1 (6 bases). V lost 1 base, J lost 5 bases, and 12 bases lay in between. Germline V gene sequence: CDR1 LNHNV, CDR2 YYDKDF (reference sequence). The CDR3 spans 15 residues. Written as DNA, the CDR3 is TGTGCCACCAGCAGAGGGGGGCCGGTCAACAATGAGCAGTTCTTC. This gives the protein CATSRGGPVNNEQFF.

The chain links TRBV11-2 to TRBJ2-2; TRBD2 is a possible D gene (5 bases). The germline V gene has CDR1 SGHAT and CDR2 FQNNGV. Trimming cost V 5 bases and J 6 bases, with 16 bases left between them. The CDR3 has 15 residues. The CDR3: CASSPGVLGSGELFF. The CDR3 nucleotides read TGTGCCAGCAGCCCCGGGGTACTGGGGTCCGGGGAGCTGTTTTTT.

The chain uses TRBV7-8 and TRBJ2-2; D remains unclear. Per germline, CDR1 SGHVS and CDR2 FQNEAQ. V was cut by 5 bases and J by 9 bases, with 10 bases left in between. The length of the CDR3 is 12 residues. The CDR3 DNA reads TGTGCCAGCAGCGCCGTTTGGCGGGAGCTGTTTTTT. Translated, it gives CASSAVWRELFF.

The rearrangement links TRBV30 to TRBJ1-4; no firm D call. Per germline, CDR1 GTSNPN and CDR2 SVGIG (reference sequence). The CDR3 totals 16 residues. Trimming took off 0 bases at V and 10 bases at J, with 21 bases between the two ends. CDR3 DNA: TGTGCCTGGAGTGTAATGAAGGCACTCAATAGAGGAAAACTGTTTTTT. Translated, it gives CAWSVMKALNRGKLFF.

Written as DNA, the CDR3 is TGTGCCAGCAGCTTGGTACAGGGGGCGAGAGCTTTCTTT. Translating it yields CASSLVQGARAFF. The rearrangement joins TRBV5-8 to TRBJ1-1, with 9 bases aligning to TRBD1. V lost 0 bases and J lost 10; bases outside the gene matches: 4. CDR3 length equals 13 residues. In germline, CDR1 is SGHTS, CDR2 YDEGEE.

The J gene is TRBJ1-1, the V gene TRBV19; 9 bases map to TRBD1. Germline V gene data show CDR1 as LNHDA and CDR2 as SQIVND (reference sequence). The CDR3 runs 16 residues. Trimming removed 3 bases from V and 3 bases from J; junction bases left unmatched: 8. For the CDR3, the DNA is TGTGCCAGTAGTATTTCAAGGGGACAGGGTGACACTGAAGCTTTCTTT. It specifies CASSISRGQGDTEAFF.

The V gene is TRBV19, the J gene TRBJ1-5, with D unclear. CDR1 and CDR2 (germline): LNHDA, SQIVND (reference sequence). Trimming pared 3 bases from V and 3 bases from J, leaving 6 bases between. CDR3 length equals 13 residues. The CDR3 DNA is TGTGCCAGTAGTATCACAGACAATCAGCCCCAGCATTTT. Encoded protein: CASSITDNQPQHF.

The sample holds many counts of this clone. V gene TRBV18 combines with J gene TRBJ1-6; D is possibly TRBD1 (5 bases). The germline V gene encodes CDR1 KGHSH and CDR2 LQKENI. The V and J ends lost 2 bases and 7 bases respectively, with 12 bases between them. CDR3 length: 15 amino acids. The CDR3 DNA reads as TGTGCCAGCTCACCAGTAGACAGTCTGAATTCACCCCTCCACTTT. This codes for CASSPVDSLNSPLHF. Full variable domain (rest looked up from reference TRBV18 and TRBJ1-6): NAGVMQNPRHLVRRRGQEARLRCSPMKGHSHVYWYRQLPEEGLKFMVYLQKENIIDESGMPKERFSAEFPKEGPSILRIQQVVRGDSAAYFCASSPVDSLNSPLHFGNGTRLTVT.

The rearrangement joins TRBV18 to TRBJ2-7; 7 bases map to TRBD1. The CDR3 totals 16 residues. Trimming took 3 bases from V and 3 from J; bases not matched to a gene: 11. Germline loops: CDR1 KGHSH, CDR2 LQKENI. The CDR3 loop reads CASSPNTGTASYEQYF. The CDR3, as DNA: TGTGCCAGCTCACCGAATACCGGGACAGCTAGCTACGAGCAGTACTTC.

This chain joins TRBV6-2 or TRBV6-3 and TRBJ1-1, with a possible D match to TRBD1 (5 bases). This CDR3 contains 16 residues. Germline V gives CDR1 MNHEY, CDR2 SVGEGT. V lost 0 bases and J lost 4, with 15 bases in between. This CDR3 reads CASSYSINSRGTEAFF. Written as DNA, the CDR3 is TGTGCCAGCAGTTACTCGATTAACAGTAGGGGCACTGAAGCTTTCTTT.

The chain recombines TRBV28 with TRBJ2-1; no definite D call. This CDR3 is built from 13 residues. Germline values: CDR1 MDHEN, CDR2 SYDVKM. The V and J ends lost 5 bases and 6 bases respectively, with 11 bases between them. CDR3 residues: CASSRVRGNEQFF. The CDR3 region has the DNA TGTGCCAGCAGTCGGGTCAGAGGCAATGAGCAGTTCTTC. The full variable domain, its missing parts supplied by reference TRBV28 and TRBJ2-1, is DVKVTQSSRYLVKRTGEKVFLECVQDMDHENMFWYRQDPGLGLRLIYFSYDVKMKEKGDIPEGYSVSREKKERFSLILESASTNQTSMYLCASSRVRGNEQFFGPGTRLTVL.

The rearrangement joins TRBV30 to TRBJ1-2; possible D gene TRBD1, 5 bases. This CDR3 spans 14 amino acids. CDR1 is GTSNPN, CDR2 SVGIG, per germline (reference sequence). The ends were cut back, 4 bases at V and 4 bases at J, with 16 bases in the middle. The CDR3 region has the DNA TGTGCCTGGAAACGACAGCCTACTCCCTATGGCTACACCTTC. Protein product: CAWKRQPTPYGYTF.

J is TRBJ1-1 and V is TRBV28; tentative D call: TRBD1 (6 bases). The CDR3 is made up of 15 amino acids. V gave up 5 bases and J gave up 0 bases, with 13 bases separating them. CDR1 and CDR2 (germline): MDHEN, SYDVKM. CDR3 in amino acids: CASSRTVPMNTEAFF. The CDR3 DNA is TGTGCCAGCAGTAGGACAGTCCCAATGAACACTGAAGCTTTCTTT.

The chain has TRBV6-6 and TRBJ1-5; 7 bases align to TRBD1. Germline assignment: CDR1 MNHNY and CDR2 SVGAGI (reference sequence). V gave up 4 bases and J gave up 4 bases; unmatched junction bases: 7. The CDR3 is made up of 15 amino acids. CDR3 nucleotides: TGTGCCAGCAGTTCACAGGGGTGGGGGAATCAGCCCCAGCATTTT. Residues: CASSSQGWGNQPQHF.

The genes are TRBV6-6 and TRBJ1-2; 7 bases map to TRBD1. Germline V lookup: CDR1 MNHNY, CDR2 SVGAGI (reference sequence). The CDR3 length is 14 residues. V trimming: 6 bases; J trimming: 2 bases; junction bases outside the gene matches: 6. CDR3 amino acids: CASRIQGQNYGYTF. The CDR3 DNA follows: TGTGCCAGCAGAATACAGGGGCAGAACTATGGCTACACCTTC.

This clone was seen only once. The sample carries other DNA sequences with the same CDR3. V gene TRBV7-2 combines with J gene TRBJ2-5; 9 nucleotides agree with TRBD2. After removal of 2 bases from V and 4 bases from J, the junction contained 5 bases not matched to a gene. The germline CDR1 and CDR2 sequences are SGHTA and FQGNSA. This CDR3 is 15 amino acids long. The CDR3 protein is CASSLLAGVPETQYF. The CDR3 bases are TGTGCCAGCAGCTTATTAGCGGGAGTCCCAGAGACCCAGTACTTC.

The chain employs TRBV6-1 and TRBJ2-3; 13 nucleotides line up with TRBD2. CDR1 MNHNS and CDR2 SASEGT come from the germline V gene. The CDR3 contains 16 residues. V gave up 4 bases and J gave up 8 bases; unmatched junction bases: 9. The CDR3 is CASSATTSGRFRTQYF. The CDR3 nucleotides are TGTGCCAGCAGTGCTACGACTAGCGGGAGGTTTCGTACGCAGTATTTT.

The CDR3 nucleotides read TGTGCCAGCAGCCCCCCCGGACAGGGTTTACGAGGCTACACCTTC. Protein sequence: CASSPPGQGLRGYTF. J is TRBJ1-2 and V is TRBV28, with 8 bases identical to TRBD1. Germline V CDR1 and CDR2: MDHEN, SYDVKM. The CDR3 spans 15 residues. The trim removed 6 bases at V and 8 bases at J, leaving 14 bases unmatched.

The chain joins TRBV2 to TRBJ2-7; D unclear. Trimming took off 6 bases at V and 3 bases at J, with 6 bases between the two ends. The length of the CDR3 is 11 residues. Germline V gives CDR1 SNHLY, CDR2 FYNNEI. The CDR3 sequence: CASSQYYEQYF. CDR3 nucleotides: TGTGCCAGCAGCCAGTACTACGAGCAGTACTTC.

This chain joins TRBV19 and TRBJ1-1; D is unresolved. V was shortened by 7 bases and J by 8 bases, with 17 bases between the two germline ends. The CDR3 runs 13 residues. Germline assignment: CDR1 LNHDA and CDR2 SQIVND (reference sequence). As DNA, the CDR3 is TGTGCCAGTACCAATAGAGGGAGGATCGAAGCTTTCTTT. Protein sequence: CASTNRGRIEAFF.

V usage is TRBV18 and J usage is TRBJ1-6; 7 bases map to TRBD1. Germline V lookup: CDR1 KGHSH, CDR2 LQKENI. The CDR3 is 17 residues long. With V trimmed by 0 bases and J by 9 bases, 11 bases remained unmatched. The CDR3 here is CASSPPGRGGAGSPLHF. The CDR3 DNA reads as TGTGCCAGCTCACCACCGGGTCGAGGGGGCGCAGGTTCACCCCTCCACTTT.